Sequencing of this T cell receptor beta chain was carried out in a study of T cells in Graves' hyperthyroidism and ophthalmopathy. What was amplified from RNA transcripts were TCR beta CDR3 regions. First-round RT-PCR targeting the TCR CDR3 was performed with the HTBI primer set. TCRdb ran MiXCR on the multiplex PCR reads and lists one entry per CDR3 protein. The sample records about 290,000 distinct CDR3 sequences, roughly 15% being singletons. V shed 10 bases and J shed 7 bases, with 31 bases lying between them. The CDR3 contains 17 residues. CDR1 and CDR2 from the germline V gene are MNHEY and SMNVEV (reference sequence). Patients with uncontrolled infections, other autoimmune diseases, pregnancy or lactation were excluded. Used for diagnoses were clinical symptoms, serum thyroxine and TRAb, thyroid ultrasound and orbital computed tomography. This clonotype was counted ten times or more.

This sequence joins TRBV27 and TRBJ1-2; D is perhaps TRBD1 (6 bases). This receptor was identified in a woman aged 40-49 years with Graves' hyperthyroidism. Sequencing used blood. The CDR3 reads CATRTFIRDNHRGGYTF. The CDR3 DNA reads as TGTGCCACCCGGACCTTTATCCGGGACAATCATCGGGGTGGCTACACCTTC.